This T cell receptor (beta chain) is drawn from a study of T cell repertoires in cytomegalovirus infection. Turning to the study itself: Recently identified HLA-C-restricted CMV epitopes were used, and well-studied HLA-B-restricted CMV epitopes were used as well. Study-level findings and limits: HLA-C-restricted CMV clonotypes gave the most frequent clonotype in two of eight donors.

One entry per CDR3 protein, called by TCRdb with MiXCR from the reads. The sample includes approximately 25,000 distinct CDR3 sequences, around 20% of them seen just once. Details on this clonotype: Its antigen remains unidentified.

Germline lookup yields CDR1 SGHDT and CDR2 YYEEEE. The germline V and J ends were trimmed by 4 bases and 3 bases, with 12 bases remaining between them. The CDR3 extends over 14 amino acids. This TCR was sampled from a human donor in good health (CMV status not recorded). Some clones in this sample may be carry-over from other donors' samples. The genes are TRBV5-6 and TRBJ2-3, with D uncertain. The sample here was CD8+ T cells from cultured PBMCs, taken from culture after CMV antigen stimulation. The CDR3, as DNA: TGTGCCAGCAGCCTACTTTTTTGGACAGATACGCAGTATTTT. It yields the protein CASSLLFWTDTQYF.